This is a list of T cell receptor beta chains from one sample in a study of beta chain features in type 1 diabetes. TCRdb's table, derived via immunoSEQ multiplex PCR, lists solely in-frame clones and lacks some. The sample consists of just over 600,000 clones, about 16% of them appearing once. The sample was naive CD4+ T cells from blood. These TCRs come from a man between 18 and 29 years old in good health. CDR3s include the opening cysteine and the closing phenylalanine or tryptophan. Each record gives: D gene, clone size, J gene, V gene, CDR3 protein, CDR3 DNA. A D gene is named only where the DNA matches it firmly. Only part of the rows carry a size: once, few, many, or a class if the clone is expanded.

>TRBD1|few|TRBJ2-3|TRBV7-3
CASSLGTGRTSTDTQYF
TGTGCCAGCAGCTTGGGGACAGGGCGTACTAGCACAGATACGCAGTATTTT
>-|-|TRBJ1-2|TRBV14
CASSQGGGNYGYTF
TGTGCCAGCAGCCAAGGTGGAGGGAACTATGGCTACACCTTC
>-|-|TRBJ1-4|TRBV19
CATRPDRWLRAELFF
TGTGCCACCCGACCGGACCGATGGCTGCGTGCAGAACTGTTTTTT
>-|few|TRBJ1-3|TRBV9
CASSVEPSLVNTIYF
TGTGCCAGCAGCGTAGAACCCTCGTTAGTGAACACCATATATTTT
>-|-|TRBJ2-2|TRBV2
CASSAGELFF
TGTGCCAGCAGTGCAGGGGAGCTGTTTTTT
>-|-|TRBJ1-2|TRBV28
CASSLHRFGEAPGGYTF
TGTGCCAGCAGTTTACATCGTTTCGGGGAAGCCCCCGGCGGCTACACCTTC
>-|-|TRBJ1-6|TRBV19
CASSRPRDGDSPLHF
TGTGCCAGTAGCCGTCCCAGGGACGGCGATTCACCCCTCCACTTT
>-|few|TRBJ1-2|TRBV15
CATSRAQASGYTF
TGTGCCACCAGCAGAGCACAGGCCAGTGGCTACACCTTC
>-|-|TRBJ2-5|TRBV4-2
CASSQVGTGEETQYF
TGTGCCAGCAGCCAAGTGGGAACGGGTGAAGAGACCCAGTACTTC
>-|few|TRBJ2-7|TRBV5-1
CASSLEGGAYEQYF
TGCGCCAGCAGCTTGGAAGGGGGAGCCTACGAGCAGTACTTC
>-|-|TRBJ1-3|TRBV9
CASSVDPGSENTIYF
TGTGCCAGCAGCGTAGACCCAGGGTCGGAGAACACCATATATTTT
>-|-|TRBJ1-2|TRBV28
CAGYSQPYGYTF
TGTGCCGGTTACAGTCAGCCCTATGGCTACACCTTC
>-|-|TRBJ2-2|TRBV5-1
CASSLGGTNTGELFF
TGCGCCAGCAGCTTGGGAGGTACGAACACCGGGGAGCTGTTTTTT
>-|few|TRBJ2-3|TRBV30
CAWSGGAVGPDTQYF
TGTGCCTGGAGTGGGGGGGCGGTTGGGCCAGATACGCAGTATTTT
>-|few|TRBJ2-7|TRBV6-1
CASRGYQGLPYEQYF
TGTGCCAGCAGAGGCTATCAGGGACTTCCCTACGAGCAGTACTTC
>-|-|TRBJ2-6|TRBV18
CASSLGSRGTSKANVLTF
TGTGCCAGCTCACTGGGGAGCAGGGGAACTTCGAAGGCCAACGTCCTGACTTTC
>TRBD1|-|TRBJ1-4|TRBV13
CASSLGGTGKANEKLFF
TGTGCCAGCAGCTTAGGGGGGACAGGGAAAGCTAATGAAAAACTGTTTTTT
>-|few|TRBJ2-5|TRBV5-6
CASSLVDRAQETQYF
TGTGCCAGCAGCTTGGTTGACAGAGCCCAAGAGACCCAGTACTTC
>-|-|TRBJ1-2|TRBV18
CASSPREGTLIHGYTF
TGTGCCAGCTCACCAAGGGAGGGAACTTTGATCCATGGCTACACCTTC
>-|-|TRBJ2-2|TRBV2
CASSEGLTGELFF
TGTGCCAGCAGTGAAGGACTAACCGGGGAGCTGTTTTTT
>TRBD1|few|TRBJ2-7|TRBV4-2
CASSQRDRDYEQYF
TGTGCCAGCAGCCAGCGGGACAGGGACTACGAGCAGTACTTC
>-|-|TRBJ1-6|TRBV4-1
CASSQVQTGMVRSPLHF
TGCGCCAGCAGCCAAGTGCAAACAGGGATGGTAAGATCACCCCTCCACTTT
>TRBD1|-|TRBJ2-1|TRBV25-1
CASSRPGTGDYNEQFF
TGTGCCAGCAGCCGTCCCGGGACAGGGGACTACAATGAACAGTTCTTC
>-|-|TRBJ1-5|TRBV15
CATSRERTRNQPQHF
TGTGCCACCAGCAGAGAGAGGACTAGGAATCAGCCCCAGCATTTT
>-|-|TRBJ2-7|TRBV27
CASSSRATSPNEQYF
TGTGCCAGCAGTTCCAGGGCGACTAGTCCGAACGAGCAGTACTTC
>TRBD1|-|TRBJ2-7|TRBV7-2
CASSLVTGLYEQYF
TGTGCCAGCAGCTTAGTGACAGGGCTTTACGAGCAGTACTTC
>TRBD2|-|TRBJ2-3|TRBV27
CASSARLALSTDTQYF
TGTGCCAGCAGTGCCCGACTAGCGCTAAGCACAGATACGCAGTATTTT
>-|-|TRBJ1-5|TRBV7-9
CASSLARDQPQHF
TGTGCCAGCAGCTTAGCCCGGGATCAGCCCCAGCATTTT
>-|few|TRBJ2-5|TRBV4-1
CASSQETHKGETQYF
TGCGCCAGCAGCCAAGAAACCCACAAAGGGGAGACCCAGTACTTC
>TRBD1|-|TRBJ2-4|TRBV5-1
CASKATGGKAKNIQYF
TGCGCCAGCAAGGCCACAGGGGGAAAGGCCAAAAACATTCAGTACTTC
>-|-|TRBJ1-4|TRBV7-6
CASSLAKQFSTNEKLFF
TGTGCCAGCAGCTTAGCCAAACAGTTTTCAACTAATGAAAAACTGTTTTTT
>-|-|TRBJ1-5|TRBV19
CASSTPPDAQPQHF
TGTGCCAGTAGTACCCCCCCCGATGCTCAGCCCCAGCATTTT
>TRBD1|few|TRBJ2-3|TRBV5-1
CASSLGQRPDTQYF
TGCGCCAGCAGCCTGGGACAGCGACCAGATACGCAGTATTTT
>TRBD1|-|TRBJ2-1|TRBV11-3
CASSLEGTAYNEQFF
TGTGCCAGCAGCTTAGAAGGGACAGCATACAATGAGCAGTTCTTC
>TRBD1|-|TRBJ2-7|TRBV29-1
CSVESRQGRGYEQYF
TGCAGCGTTGAATCCCGACAGGGCAGAGGGTACGAGCAGTACTTC
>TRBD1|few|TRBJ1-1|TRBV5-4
CASSAGTGGLNTEAFF
TGTGCCAGCAGCGCCGGGACAGGGGGGCTGAACACTGAAGCTTTCTTT
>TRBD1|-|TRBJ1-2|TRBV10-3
CAITRGLDGYTF
TGTGCCATCACCAGGGGGCTGGATGGCTACACCTTC
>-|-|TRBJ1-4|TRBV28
CASSFNRVMGEKLFF
TGTGCCAGCAGTTTTAACAGGGTTATGGGTGAAAAACTGTTTTTT
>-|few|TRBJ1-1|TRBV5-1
CASSSRQDRLLTEAFF
TGCGCCAGCAGTTCTCGGCAAGACAGGTTACTCACTGAAGCTTTCTTT
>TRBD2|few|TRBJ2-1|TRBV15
CATSRASGSYNEQFF
TGTGCCACCAGCAGAGCCAGCGGGAGCTACAATGAGCAGTTCTTC
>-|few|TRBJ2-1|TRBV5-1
CASRPPGVPYNEQFF
TGCGCCAGCAGACCCCCGGGAGTCCCCTACAATGAGCAGTTCTTC
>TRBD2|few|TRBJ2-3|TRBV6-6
CASSPRTSGLTDTQYF
TGTGCCAGCAGTCCCCGGACTAGCGGATTAACAGATACGCAGTATTTT
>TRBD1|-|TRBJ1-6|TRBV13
CASNFGDRDSPLHF
TGTGCCAGCAACTTCGGGGACAGGGATTCACCCCTCCACTTT
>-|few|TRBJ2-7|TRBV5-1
CASSAGRGRTYEQYF
TGCGCCAGCAGCGCGGGACGCGGGCGGACCTACGAGCAGTACTTC
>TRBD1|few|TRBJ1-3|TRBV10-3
CAISDWDRGTRNTIYF
TGTGCCATCAGTGATTGGGACAGGGGGACAAGAAACACCATATATTTT
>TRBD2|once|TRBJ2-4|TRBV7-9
CASSLRTSGTKNIQYF
TGTGCCAGCAGCTTACGGACTAGCGGGACCAAAAACATTCAGTACTTC
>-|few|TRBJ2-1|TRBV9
CASSVAPDGVNEQFF
TGTGCCAGCAGCGTAGCTCCGGACGGGGTCAATGAGCAGTTCTTC
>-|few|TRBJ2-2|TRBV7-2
CASSLRIRGGELFF
TGTGCCAGCAGCCTTAGAATCCGGGGCGGGGAGCTGTTTTTT
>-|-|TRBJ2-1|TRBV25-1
CASRELDEQFF
TGTGCCAGCAGAGAGTTGGATGAGCAGTTCTTC